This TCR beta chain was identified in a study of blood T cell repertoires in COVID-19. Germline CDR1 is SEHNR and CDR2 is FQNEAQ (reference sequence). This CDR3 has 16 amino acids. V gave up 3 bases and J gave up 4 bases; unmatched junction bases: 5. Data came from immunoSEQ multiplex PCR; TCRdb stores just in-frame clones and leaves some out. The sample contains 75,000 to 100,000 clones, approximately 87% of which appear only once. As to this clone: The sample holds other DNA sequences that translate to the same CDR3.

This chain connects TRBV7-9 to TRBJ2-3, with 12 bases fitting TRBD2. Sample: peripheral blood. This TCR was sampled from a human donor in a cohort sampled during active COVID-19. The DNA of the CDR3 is TGTGCCAGCAGCTTTCCTAGCGGGGGGGCCCCAGATACGCAGTATTTT. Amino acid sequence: CASSFPSGGAPDTQYF. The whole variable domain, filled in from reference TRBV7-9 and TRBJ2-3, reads DTGVSQNPRHKITKRGQNVTFRCDPISEHNRLYWYRQTLGQGPEFLTYFQNEAQLEKSRLLSDRFSAERPKGSFSTLEIQRTEQGDSAMYLCASSFPSGGAPDTQYFGPGTRLTVL.